The present TCR beta chain was sequenced within a study of beta chain features in type 1 diabetes. Study context: Across the samples, more than 85 million sorted cells were examined in total. Whole-study findings and limits: A moderate, significant TCRB CDR3 shortening appeared in type 1 diabetes across four CD4+ subsets. Individuals with type 1 diabetes displayed fewer insertions and more deletions at VDJ junctions.

This clone turned up a few times. The antigen is not known. Reverse transcription of all isolated RNA meant that expressed TCRB transcripts were sequenced. Repertoires were generated with immunoSEQ multiplex PCR, while TCRdb's copy carries only in-frame clones and drops some. The repertoire holds hundreds of thousands of clones, roughly an eighth seen once, with about 0.015% in the top ten. The CDR3 is 16 residues long. Trimming cost V 0 bases and J 1 base, with 10 bases left between them. The germline V gene encodes CDR1 LGHNA and CDR2 YNFKEQ. The sequence was collected from a man under 40 with type 1 diabetes. The sequenced sample consisted of naive CD4+ T cells from blood. The gene calls are TRBV4-2 and TRBJ2-1; D gene uncertain. The CDR3 spells CASSQERRLSYNEQFF. CDR3 sequence (DNA): TGTGCCAGCAGCCAAGAGCGTCGGTTGTCCTACAATGAGCAGTTCTTC.